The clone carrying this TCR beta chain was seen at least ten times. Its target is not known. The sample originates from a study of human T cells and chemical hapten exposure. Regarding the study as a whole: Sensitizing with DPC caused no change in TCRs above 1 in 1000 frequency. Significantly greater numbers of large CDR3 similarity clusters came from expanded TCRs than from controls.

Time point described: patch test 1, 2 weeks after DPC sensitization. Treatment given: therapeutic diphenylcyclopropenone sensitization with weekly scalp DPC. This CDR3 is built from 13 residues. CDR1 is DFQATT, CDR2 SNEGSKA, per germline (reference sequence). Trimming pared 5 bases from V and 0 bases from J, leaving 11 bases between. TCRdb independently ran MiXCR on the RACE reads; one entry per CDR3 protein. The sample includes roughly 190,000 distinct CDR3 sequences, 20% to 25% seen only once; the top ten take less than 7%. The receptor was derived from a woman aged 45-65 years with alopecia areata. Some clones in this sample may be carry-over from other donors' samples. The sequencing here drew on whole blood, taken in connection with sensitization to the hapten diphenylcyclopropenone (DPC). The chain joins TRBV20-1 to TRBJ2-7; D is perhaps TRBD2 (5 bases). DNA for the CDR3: TGCAGTGCTGGTGGGAGTGACTCCTACGAGCAGTACTTC. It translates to CSAGGSDSYEQYF.